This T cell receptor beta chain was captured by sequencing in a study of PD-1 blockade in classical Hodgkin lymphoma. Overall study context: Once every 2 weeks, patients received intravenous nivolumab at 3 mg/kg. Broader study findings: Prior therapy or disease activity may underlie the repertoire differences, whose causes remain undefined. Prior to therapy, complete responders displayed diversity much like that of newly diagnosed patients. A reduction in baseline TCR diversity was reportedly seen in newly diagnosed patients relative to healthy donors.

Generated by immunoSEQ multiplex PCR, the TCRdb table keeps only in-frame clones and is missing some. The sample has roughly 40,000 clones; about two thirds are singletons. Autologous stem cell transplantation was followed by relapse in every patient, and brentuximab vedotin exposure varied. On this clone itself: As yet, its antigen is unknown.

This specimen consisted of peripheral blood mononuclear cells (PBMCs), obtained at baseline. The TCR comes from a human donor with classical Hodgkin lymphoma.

The CDR3 region has the DNA TGTGCCTGGAGTGAAAAATCCGGGACTAGCGGGAGACTTGAGCAGTTCTTC. Translating gives CAWSEKSGTSGRLEQFF. The chain employs TRBV30 and TRBJ2-1, with 14 bases that match TRBD2. V trimming: 1 base; J trimming: 9 bases; junction bases outside the gene matches: 11. This CDR3 contains 17 residues. Germline-derived CDR1 and CDR2 are GTSNPN and SVGIG (reference sequence).